This TCR beta chain appears in the sequencing data of a study of blood T cell repertoires in COVID-19. This clone showed up just a few times. The CDR3 runs 16 residues. J gave up 2 bases and V 5 bases, and 11 bases lay outside the gene matches. Germline V gene lookup returns CDR1 LNHDA and CDR2 SQIVND (reference sequence). TCRdb's copy holds only in-frame clones and misses some; the assay was immunoSEQ multiplex PCR. The sample lists hundreds of thousands of clones; roughly 90% were seen once. The chain uses TRBV19 and TRBJ1-2; TRBD1 aligns across 7 bases. The sample taken for sequencing was peripheral blood. This TCR came from a woman in her twenties or thirties with acute or convalescent COVID-19. Here the CDR3 DNA reads TGTGCCAGTAGTCATGAATCCGGGACAGAAAACTATGGCTACACCTTC. Protein: CASSHESGTENYGYTF.